This TCR beta chain derives from a study of T cell responses to AZD1222 COVID-19 vaccine. About this clone: What it binds is not known.

General observations from the study: Among spike-specific TCRs, nearly half reportedly target unmutated variant regions.

The protocol was immunoSEQ multiplex PCR, while the TCRdb copy is restricted to in-frame clones and leaves out a portion. The table records approximately 120,000 clones, approximately 86% of them present only once. The CDR3 is made up of 15 amino acids. Germline V lookup: CDR1 SGHAT, CDR2 FQNNGV. V lost 3 bases to trimming and J lost 5 bases; unmatched junction nucleotides: 6. The material sequenced was peripheral blood, taken on day 0 of MenACWY control vaccination. The source is an adult in good health. The chain employs TRBV11-2 and TRBJ2-5; 10 bases agree with TRBD1. CDR3 sequence (DNA): TGTGCCAGCAGCTTCAAGGGGACAGGGGCTGAGACCCAGTACTTC. Its translation: CASSFKGTGAETQYF.